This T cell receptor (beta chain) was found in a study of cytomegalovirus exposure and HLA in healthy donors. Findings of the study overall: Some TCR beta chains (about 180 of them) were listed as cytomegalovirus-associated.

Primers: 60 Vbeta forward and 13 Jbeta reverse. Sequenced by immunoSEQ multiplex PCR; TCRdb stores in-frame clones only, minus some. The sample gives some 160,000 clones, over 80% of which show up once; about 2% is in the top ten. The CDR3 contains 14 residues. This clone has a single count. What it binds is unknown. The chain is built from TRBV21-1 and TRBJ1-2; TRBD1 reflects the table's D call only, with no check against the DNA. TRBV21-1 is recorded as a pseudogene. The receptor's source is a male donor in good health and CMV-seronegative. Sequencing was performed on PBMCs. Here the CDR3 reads CASSYQGLLYGYTF. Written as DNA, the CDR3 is TGTGCCAGCAGCTATCAGGGGCTACTCTATGGCTACACCTTC.